The rows below give T cell receptor beta chains drawn from one sample of a study of shared clonotypes between healthy human individuals. The assay was immunoSEQ multiplex PCR, and TCRdb's table has in-frame clones only and misses some. Here the sample spans 500,000 or so clones, more than 95% being singletons. The sequencing input was naive CD4+ T cells sorted from blood. These receptors were collected from a woman in her thirties in good health. The CDR3 runs from the conserved cysteine through the conserved F or W. The D gene is left open where the match is weak. Clone size is stated in some rows and not others, as once, few, many or a class when expanded.

V	J	D	size	CDR3	DNA
TRBV5-1	TRBJ1-1	NA	NA	CASSRVDKTEAFF	TGCGCCAGCAGCCGCGTGGACAAGACTGAAGCTTTCTTT
TRBV2	TRBJ2-7	TRBD2	NA	CASTLPPIAGESYEQYF	TGTGCCAGCACCCTGCCCCCAATAGCGGGAGAATCCTACGAGCAGTACTTC
TRBV7-9	TRBJ1-3	NA	NA	CASSLGRNANSGNTIYF	TGTGCCAGCAGCTTAGGGAGAAACGCTAACTCTGGAAACACCATATATTTT
TRBV7-2	TRBJ1-2	TRBD1	NA	CASSSGQGNYGYTF	TGTGCCAGCAGCTCGGGACAGGGGAACTATGGCTACACCTTC
TRBV18	TRBJ2-3	TRBD2	NA	CASSPGLAGDSDTQYF	TGTGCCAGCTCACCTGGCCTAGCGGGAGACTCAGATACGCAGTATTTT
TRBV11-1	TRBJ2-3	TRBD1	NA	CASSGPGQGVLGTDTQYF	TGTGCCAGCAGTGGACCGGGACAGGGGGTATTGGGCACAGATACGCAGTATTTT
TRBV5-1	TRBJ1-1	NA	NA	CASSLAGGDTEAFF	TGCGCCAGCAGCTTGGCCGGCGGGGACACTGAAGCTTTCTTT
TRBV7-2	TRBJ2-6	TRBD2	once	CASSPGGSGANVLTF	TGTGCCAGCAGCCCGGGCGGGAGTGGGGCCAACGTCCTGACTTTC
TRBV28	TRBJ2-4	NA	once	CASSLLAKNIQYF	TGTGCCAGCAGTTTACTAGCCAAAAACATTCAGTACTTC
TRBV7-2	TRBJ2-3	NA	NA	CASSKAAHRTDTQYF	TGTGCCAGCAGTAAAGCGGCACATCGCACAGATACGCAGTATTTT
TRBV2	TRBJ2-1	NA	NA	CASRAGQGSSPEQFF	TGTGCCAGCAGGGCCGGGCAGGGTAGTAGTCCTGAGCAGTTCTTC
TRBV20-1	TRBJ1-1	NA	few	CSAKENTEAFF	TGCAGTGCTAAGGAGAACACTGAAGCTTTCTTT
TRBV7-8	TRBJ1-5	NA	NA	CASSSGGSAVRPQHF	TGTGCCAGCAGCTCCGGGGGCTCAGCGGTCCGGCCCCAGCATTTT
TRBV27	TRBJ2-7	TRBD2	NA	CASSLRGTSGFESYEQYF	TGTGCCAGCAGTTTAAGAGGGACTAGCGGGTTTGAGTCCTACGAGCAGTACTTC
TRBV7-9	TRBJ2-7	TRBD2	few	CASSLRTSERNEQYF	TGTGCCAGCAGCTTACGGACTAGCGAGAGGAACGAGCAGTACTTC
TRBV15	TRBJ1-2	NA	NA	CATSREINYGYTF	TGTGCCACCAGCAGAGAGATTAACTATGGCTACACCTTC
TRBV10-3	TRBJ1-1	TRBD1	NA	CAIRPDRGDTEAFF	TGTGCCATCAGACCCGACAGGGGTGACACTGAAGCTTTCTTT
TRBV4-2	TRBJ2-7	NA	NA	CASSQDPGREQYF	TGTGCCAGCAGCCAGGACCCCGGGCGCGAGCAGTACTTC
TRBV10-3	TRBJ2-7	NA	NA	CAISVQGLYEQYF	TGTGCCATCAGTGTCCAGGGCCTTTACGAGCAGTACTTC
TRBV2	TRBJ2-5	TRBD1	once	CASSQGVQETQYF	TGTGCCAGCTCCCAGGGGGTCCAAGAGACCCAGTACTTC
TRBV19	TRBJ1-5	NA	once	CASSMWGGNQPQHF	TGTGCCAGTAGTATGTGGGGGGGCAATCAGCCCCAGCATTTT
TRBV2	TRBJ2-7	NA	NA	CASSSQGYEQYF	TGTGCCAGCAGCAGCCAGGGCTACGAGCAGTACTTC
TRBV2	TRBJ2-1	TRBD2	NA	CASSEAGRGYEQFF	TGTGCCAGCAGTGAAGCGGGGAGGGGATATGAGCAGTTCTTC
TRBV7-8	TRBJ2-3	NA	once	CASSPQRVFTDTQYF	TGTGCCAGCAGCCCTCAGCGTGTATTCACAGATACGCAGTATTTT
TRBV7-6	TRBJ1-3	NA	NA	CASSLASHSGNTIYF	TGTGCCAGCAGCTTAGCGTCCCACTCTGGAAACACCATATATTTT
TRBV5-1	TRBJ2-1	NA	NA	CASSLLAGFYNEQFF	TGCGCCAGCAGCTTGCTGGCGGGGTTTTACAATGAGCAGTTCTTC
TRBV10-3	TRBJ2-7	NA	NA	CAISERLTYEQYF	TGTGCCATCAGTGAGAGGTTAACCTACGAGCAGTACTTC
TRBV15	TRBJ2-1	TRBD2	NA	CATSRAYLAGGPSYNEQFF	TGTGCCACCAGCAGGGCCTACCTAGCGGGAGGCCCCTCATACAATGAGCAGTTCTTC
TRBV6-5	TRBJ1-2	NA	NA	CASRTLDRHYGYTF	TGTGCCAGCAGGACCCTAGACAGGCACTATGGCTACACCTTC
TRBV28	TRBJ2-7	NA	NA	CASSPWTRSYEQYF	TGTGCCAGCAGTCCGTGGACGCGGTCCTACGAGCAGTACTTC
TRBV29-1	TRBJ1-4	NA	NA	CSAGRGRANEKLFF	TGCAGCGCAGGCAGGGGCCGAGCTAATGAAAAACTGTTTTTT
TRBV28	TRBJ2-2	NA	NA	CASSLAITGELFF	TGTGCCAGCAGCCTAGCTATCACCGGGGAGCTGTTTTTT